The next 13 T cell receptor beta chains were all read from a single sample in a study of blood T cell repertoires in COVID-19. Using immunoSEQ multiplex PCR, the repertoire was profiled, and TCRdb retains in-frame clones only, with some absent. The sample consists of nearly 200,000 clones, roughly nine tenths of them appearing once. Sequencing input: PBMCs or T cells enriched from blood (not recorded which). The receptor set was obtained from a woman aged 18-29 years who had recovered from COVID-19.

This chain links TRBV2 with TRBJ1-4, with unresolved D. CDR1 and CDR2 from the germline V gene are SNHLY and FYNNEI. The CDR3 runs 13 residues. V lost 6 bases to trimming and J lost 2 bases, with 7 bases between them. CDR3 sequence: CASREFTNEKLFF. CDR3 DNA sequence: TGTGCCAGCAGAGAGTTCACTAATGAAAAACTGTTTTTT.

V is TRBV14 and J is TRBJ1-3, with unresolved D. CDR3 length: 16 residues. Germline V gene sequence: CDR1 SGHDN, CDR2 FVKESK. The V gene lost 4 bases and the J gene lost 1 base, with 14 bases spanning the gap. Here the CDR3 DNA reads TGTGCCAGCAGCCCCCTTTATCTTCTATCTGGAAACACCATATATTTT. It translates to CASSPLYLLSGNTIYF.

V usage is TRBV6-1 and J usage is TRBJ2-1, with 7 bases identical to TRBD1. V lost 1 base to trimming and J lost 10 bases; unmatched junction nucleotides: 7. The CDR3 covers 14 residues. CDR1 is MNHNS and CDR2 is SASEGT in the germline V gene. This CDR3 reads CASSEVVGTAEQFF. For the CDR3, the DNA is TGTGCCAGCAGTGAAGTTGTCGGGACAGCGGAGCAGTTCTTC.

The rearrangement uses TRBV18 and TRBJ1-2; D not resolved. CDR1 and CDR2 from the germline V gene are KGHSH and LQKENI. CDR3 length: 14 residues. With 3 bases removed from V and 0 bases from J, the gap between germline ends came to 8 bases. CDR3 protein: CASSPVRANYGYTF. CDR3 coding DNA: TGTGCCAGCTCACCGGTACGGGCTAACTATGGCTACACCTTC.

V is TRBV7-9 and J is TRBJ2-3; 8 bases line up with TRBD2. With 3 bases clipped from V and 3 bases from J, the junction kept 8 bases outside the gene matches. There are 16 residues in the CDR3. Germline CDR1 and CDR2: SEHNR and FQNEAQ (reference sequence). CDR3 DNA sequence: TGTGCCAGCAGCTTTCTTCCTCGGGGGGGGACAGATACGCAGTATTTT. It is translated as CASSFLPRGGTDTQYF.

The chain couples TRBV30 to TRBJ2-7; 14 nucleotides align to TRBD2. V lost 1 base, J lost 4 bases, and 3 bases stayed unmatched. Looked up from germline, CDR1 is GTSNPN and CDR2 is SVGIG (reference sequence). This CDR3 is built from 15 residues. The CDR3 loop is CAWSAGLAGAYEQYF. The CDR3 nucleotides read TGTGCCTGGAGTGCGGGACTAGCGGGGGCATACGAGCAGTACTTC.

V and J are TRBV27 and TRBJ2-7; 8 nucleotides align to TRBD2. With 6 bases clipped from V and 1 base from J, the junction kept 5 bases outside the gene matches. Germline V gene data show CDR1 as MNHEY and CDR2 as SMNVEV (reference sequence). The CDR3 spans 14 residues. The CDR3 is CASRQAGASYEQYF. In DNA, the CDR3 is TGTGCCAGCAGACAAGCGGGGGCATCCTACGAGCAGTACTTC.

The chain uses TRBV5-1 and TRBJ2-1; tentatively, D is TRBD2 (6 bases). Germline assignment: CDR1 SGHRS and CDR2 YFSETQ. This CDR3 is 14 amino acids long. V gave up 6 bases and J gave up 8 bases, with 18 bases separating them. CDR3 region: CASKFSGVVDEQFF. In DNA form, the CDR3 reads TGCGCCAGCAAGTTCTCGGGGGTAGTGGATGAGCAGTTCTTC. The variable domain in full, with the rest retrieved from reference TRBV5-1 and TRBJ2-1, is KAGVTQTPRYLIKTRGQQVTLSCSPISGHRSVSWYQQTPGQGLQFLFEYFSETQRNKGNFPGRFSGRQFSNSRSEMNVSTLELGDSALYLCASKFSGVVDEQFFGPGTRLTVL.

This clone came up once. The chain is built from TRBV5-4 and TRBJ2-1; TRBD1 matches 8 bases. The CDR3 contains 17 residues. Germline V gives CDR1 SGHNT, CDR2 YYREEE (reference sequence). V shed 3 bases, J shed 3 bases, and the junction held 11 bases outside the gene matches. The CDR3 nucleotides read TGTGCCAGCAGCTCCCCCCGCCCCGGGACAGGCTACAATGAGCAGTTCTTC. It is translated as CASSSPRPGTGYNEQFF. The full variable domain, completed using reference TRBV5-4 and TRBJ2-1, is ETGVTQSPTHLIKTRGQQVTLRCSSQSGHNTVSWYQQALGQGPQFIFQYYREEENGRGNFPPRFSGLQFPNYSSELNVNALELDDSALYLCASSSPRPGTGYNEQFFGPGTRLTVL.

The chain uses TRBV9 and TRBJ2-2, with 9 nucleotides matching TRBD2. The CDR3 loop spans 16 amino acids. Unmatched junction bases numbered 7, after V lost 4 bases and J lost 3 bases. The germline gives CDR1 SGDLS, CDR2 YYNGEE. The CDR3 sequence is CASSPLAGAHTGELFF. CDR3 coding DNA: TGTGCCAGCAGCCCCTTAGCGGGGGCCCACACCGGGGAGCTGTTTTTT.

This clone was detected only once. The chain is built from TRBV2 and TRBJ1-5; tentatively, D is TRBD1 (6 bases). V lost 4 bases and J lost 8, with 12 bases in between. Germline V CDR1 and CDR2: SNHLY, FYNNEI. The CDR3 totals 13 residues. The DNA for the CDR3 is TGTGCCAGCAGTGTGGGACATCTAAAGCCCCAGCATTTT. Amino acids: CASSVGHLKPQHF.

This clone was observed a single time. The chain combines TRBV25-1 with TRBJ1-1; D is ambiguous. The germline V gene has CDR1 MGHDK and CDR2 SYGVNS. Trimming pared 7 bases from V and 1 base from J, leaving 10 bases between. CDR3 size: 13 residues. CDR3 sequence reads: CASTTNQNTEAFF. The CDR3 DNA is TGTGCCAGCACCACAAATCAGAACACTGAAGCTTTCTTT. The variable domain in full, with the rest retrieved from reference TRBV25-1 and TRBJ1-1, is EADIYQTPRYLVIGTGKKITLECSQTMGHDKMYWYQQDPGMELHLIHYSYGVNSTEKGDLSSESTVSRIRTEHFPLTLESARPSHTSQYLCASTTNQNTEAFFGQGTRLTVV.

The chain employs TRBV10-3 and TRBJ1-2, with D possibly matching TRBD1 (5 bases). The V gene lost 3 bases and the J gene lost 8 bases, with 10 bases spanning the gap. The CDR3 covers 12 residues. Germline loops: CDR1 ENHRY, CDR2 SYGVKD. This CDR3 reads CAISEGQGGYTF. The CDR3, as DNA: TGTGCCATCAGTGAAGGACAAGGAGGCTACACCTTC.